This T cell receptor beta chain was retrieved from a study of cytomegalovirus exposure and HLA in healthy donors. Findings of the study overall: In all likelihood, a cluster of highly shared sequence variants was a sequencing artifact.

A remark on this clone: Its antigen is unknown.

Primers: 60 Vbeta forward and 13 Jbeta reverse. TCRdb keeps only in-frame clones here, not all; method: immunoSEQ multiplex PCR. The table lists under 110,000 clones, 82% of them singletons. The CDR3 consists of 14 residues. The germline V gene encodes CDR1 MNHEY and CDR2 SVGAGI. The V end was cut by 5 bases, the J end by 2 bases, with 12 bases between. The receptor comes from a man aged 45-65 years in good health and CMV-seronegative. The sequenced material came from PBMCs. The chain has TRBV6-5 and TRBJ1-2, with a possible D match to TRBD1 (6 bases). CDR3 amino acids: CASSRGNFNYGYTF. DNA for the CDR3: TGTGCCAGCAGTAGGGGGAACTTCAACTATGGCTACACCTTC.